The 26 T cell receptor beta chains below all came from one sample that was sequenced in a study of response to subunit inactivated influenza vaccine. TCRdb re-called the RT-PCR reads with MiXCR, one entry per CDR3 protein. The sample lists roughly 670,000 distinct CDR3 sequences; around 15% were seen once. Sequencing used PBMCs from blood, obtained around 14 days before vaccination. The origin of the receptors is a man aged 45-65 years who received an inactivated influenza vaccine.

V gene TRBV20-1 combines with J gene TRBJ2-1; D gene uncertain. Germline V lookup: CDR1 DFQATT, CDR2 SNEGSKA (reference sequence). The CDR3 has 13 residues. V lost 2 bases, J lost 3 bases, and 8 bases lay in between. CDR3 sequence: CSARRRSYNEQFF. Here the CDR3 DNA reads TGCAGTGCTAGACGACGCAGCTACAATGAGCAGTTCTTC.

Ten or more counts support this clonotype. This chain connects TRBV5-1 to TRBJ2-3; 11 bases align to TRBD2. Per germline, CDR1 SGHRS and CDR2 YFSETQ. J was trimmed by 1 base and V by 0 bases; bases with no gene match: 7. The CDR3 runs 18 residues. DNA for the CDR3: TGCGCCAGCAGCTTGGCCCTTCTAGCGGGGGGACGCACAGATACGCAGTATTTT. This gives the protein CASSLALLAGGRTDTQYF.

The rearrangement uses TRBV7-9 and TRBJ1-3, with TRBD1 as a possible D gene (6 bases). CDR1 is SEHNR and CDR2 is FQNEAQ in the germline V gene (reference sequence). Trimming removed 5 bases at V and 0 bases at J, with 8 bases between. The CDR3 runs 14 residues. The CDR3 nucleotides are TGTGCCAGCAGCAGGGACATCTCTGGAAACACCATATATTTT. Translating it yields CASSRDISGNTIYF.

J is TRBJ2-7 and V is TRBV20-1, with a weak D call TRBD2 (5 bases). This CDR3 region has 13 residues. Germline CDR1 DFQATT, CDR2 SNEGSKA (reference sequence). Trimming removed 2 bases at V and 0 bases at J, with 8 bases between. CDR3 sequence: CSARTGNSYEQYF. CDR3 nucleotide sequence: TGCAGTGCTAGAACCGGGAACTCCTACGAGCAGTACTTC.

The chain joins TRBV2 to TRBJ2-3; 8 nucleotides align to TRBD2. The V and J ends lost 10 bases and 6 bases, in that order; junction bases with no gene match: 24. Per the germline V gene, CDR1 is SNHLY and CDR2 is FYNNEI. The CDR3 sequence is 18 residues long. Here the CDR3 reads CATRVDSGSFRAQDTQYF. In nucleotides, the CDR3 is TGTGCCACCCGGGTTGACAGCGGGAGTTTTCGGGCACAGGATACGCAGTATTTT.

This clonotype has a handful of counts. This rearrangement joins TRBV4-1 to TRBJ1-2; a weak D match, TRBD1 (6 bases). CDR1 MGHRA and CDR2 YSYEKL come from the germline V gene. This CDR3 has 13 amino acids. V was pared by 2 bases and J by 13 bases, with 17 bases between. The CDR3 sequence: CASSQFLRGRGTF. The CDR3 coding sequence is TGCGCCAGCAGCCAATTCCTCAGGGGCCGGGGCACCTTC.

In this sample, this clonotype turned up a few times. This chain uses TRBV5-5 with TRBJ2-7, with 11 bases lining up with TRBD1. With 3 bases clipped from V and 3 bases from J, the junction kept 5 bases outside the gene matches. Germline V CDR1 and CDR2: SGHKS, YYEKEE (reference sequence). The CDR3 totals 15 residues. CDR3: CASSWGQGGLYEQYF. The DNA for the CDR3 is TGTGCCAGCAGCTGGGGACAGGGGGGTCTCTACGAGCAGTACTTC.

This clonotype was counted only a few times. V and J are TRBV6-5 and TRBJ2-1; D perhaps matches TRBD1 (5 bases). Trimming stripped 1 base from V and 4 bases from J, with 11 bases between. This CDR3 has 15 residues. CDR1 is MNHEY, CDR2 SVGAGI, per germline. CDR3: CASSYYETGYNEQFF. The CDR3 DNA is TGTGCCAGCAGTTACTACGAAACAGGTTACAATGAGCAGTTCTTC.

This chain joins TRBV5-1 and TRBJ1-5, with 7 bases fitting TRBD1. Trimming at V came to 4 bases and at J to 0 bases, leaving 4 bases not matched to a gene. CDR1 is SGHRS, CDR2 YFSETQ, per germline. CDR3 size: 15 residues. Written as DNA, the CDR3 is TGCGCCAGCAGCCCGGGACAGCATAGCAATCAGCCCCAGCATTTT. The encoded protein is CASSPGQHSNQPQHF.

Only a few counts were recorded for this clonotype. This sequence joins TRBV28 and TRBJ1-2; unclear D gene. The V gene's germline CDR1 is MDHEN and CDR2 SYDVKM. The length of the CDR3 is 14 residues. Between the trimmed V and J ends, which lost 3 bases and 4 bases, there was a span of 12 bases. The CDR3 DNA sequence: TGTGCCAGCAGTTTGATGGTCGGGATCTATGGCTACACCTTC. Its protein is CASSLMVGIYGYTF.

This clonotype was seen at least ten times. The chain carries TRBV25-1 and TRBJ2-3; 7 bases align to TRBD1. The CDR3 covers 14 residues. V was clipped by 8 bases and J by 4 bases; unmatched bases: 9. Germline V lookup: CDR1 MGHDK, CDR2 SYGVNS. CDR3 loop: CASSMTGFPDTQYF. As DNA, the CDR3 is TGTGCCAGCTCAATGACAGGGTTCCCAGATACGCAGTATTTT.

This clonotype was observed a handful of times. This sequence joins TRBV2 and TRBJ2-7; possibly TRBD2 for D (5 bases). V dropped 4 bases and J dropped 5 bases, with 12 bases sitting between them. Germline loops: CDR1 SNHLY, CDR2 FYNNEI. The CDR3 spans 13 residues. This chain's CDR3 is CASSVGKWNEQYF. As DNA, the CDR3 is TGTGCCAGCAGTGTCGGGAAGTGGAACGAGCAGTACTTC.

The genes are TRBV19 and TRBJ2-5; D is uncertain. Trimming stripped 8 bases from V and 4 bases from J, with 11 bases between. CDR1 and CDR2 (germline): LNHDA, SQIVND (reference sequence). This CDR3 region has 12 residues. CDR3 nucleotide sequence: TGTGCCAGTCGGTCAAGTGGAGAGACCCAGTACTTC. Translating gives CASRSSGETQYF.

The chain couples TRBV5-6 to TRBJ2-2, with D possibly TRBD1 on 5 matching bases. This CDR3 has 16 residues. Trimming shortened V by 4 bases and J by 0 bases, and 13 bases separated the two germline ends. From germline, CDR1 is SGHDT and CDR2 YYEEEE. Here the CDR3 DNA reads TGTGCCAGCAGCCGGATCGGCAGGGCGAACACCGGGGAGCTGTTTTTT. This encodes CASSRIGRANTGELFF.

The chain combines TRBV12-3 or TRBV12-4 with TRBJ1-1, with TRBD1 as a possible D gene (6 bases). The V end was cut by 2 bases, the J end by 7 bases, with 14 bases between. The CDR3 extends over 14 amino acids. This CDR3 reads CASSLMGAFGEAFF. The DNA of the CDR3 is TGTGCCAGCAGTTTAATGGGGGCTTTCGGTGAAGCTTTCTTT.

The chain combines TRBV29-1 with TRBJ2-5; D may be TRBD1 (5 bases). V was clipped by 3 bases and J by 1 base, with 9 bases between them. The CDR3 spans 13 residues. Germline CDR1 reads SQVTM; CDR2 reads ANQGSEA. CDR3 sequence: CSVDLTAQETQYF. CDR3 nucleotides: TGCAGCGTTGATTTGACAGCCCAAGAGACCCAGTACTTC.

The chain combines TRBV20-1 with TRBJ2-2; 14 bases are a match to TRBD2. The CDR3 totals 15 residues. Germline CDR1 is DFQATT and CDR2 is SNEGSKA (reference sequence). The ends lost 6 bases at V and 4 bases at J; junction bases unmatched: 4. This CDR3 is CSARTSGRITGELFF. The CDR3 nucleotides read TGCAGTGCGCGGACTAGCGGGAGGATCACCGGGGAGCTGTTTTTT.

The CDR3 region has the DNA TGTGCCAGCAGCTTGTGGGGACTATTGGAGCAGTTCTTC. Translated: CASSLWGLLEQFF. The chain combines TRBV5-6 with TRBJ2-1; 7 nucleotides match TRBD2. The length of the CDR3 is 13 residues. J gave up 10 bases and V 1 base, and 5 bases lay outside the gene matches. CDR1 is SGHDT, CDR2 YYEEEE, per germline.

This chain links TRBV11-2 with TRBJ2-7; TRBD2 agrees at 16 bases. V shed 1 base and J 2 bases; nucleotides not matched to a gene: 8. CDR3 length equals 19 residues. The germline CDR1 and CDR2 sequences are SGHAT and FQNNGV. CDR3 nucleotides: TGTGCCAGCAGCTTAGTGGGGTTGGGACTAGCGGGAGGGGCCTACGAGCAGTACTTC. Protein sequence: CASSLVGLGLAGGAYEQYF. Complete variable domain (other parts from reference TRBV11-2 and TRBJ2-7): EAGVAQSPRYKIIEKRQSVAFWCNPISGHATLYWYQQILGQGPKLLIQFQNNGVVDDSQLPKDRFSAERLKGVDSTLKIQPAKLEDSAVYLCASSLVGLGLAGGAYEQYFGPGTRLTVT.

This chain links TRBV11-2 with TRBJ2-1; 8 bases align to TRBD2. Germline V gene lookup returns CDR1 SGHAT and CDR2 FQNNGV. This CDR3 region has 17 residues. Germline trimming cut 5 bases from V and 9 bases from J; bases unmatched to any gene: 18. CDR3 bases: TGTGCCAGCAGCGTGAGCTACGGGACTAGTGTTTTTGTTGAGCAGTTCTTC. Translation: CASSVSYGTSVFVEQFF.

This clonotype was counted only a few times. The chain carries TRBV7-2 and TRBJ2-7; 8 nucleotides match TRBD1. The V gene end was trimmed by 3 bases and the J gene end by 6 bases; junction bases not matched to a gene: 4. The CDR3 runs to 13 residues. Germline values: CDR1 SGHTA, CDR2 FQGNSA. The DNA for the CDR3 is TGTGCCAGCAGCTTGGACAGGGCGGGCGAGCAGTACTTC. It specifies CASSLDRAGEQYF. The full variable domain, completed using reference TRBV7-2 and TRBJ2-7, is GAGVSQSPSNKVTEKGKDVELRCDPISGHTALYWYRQSLGQGLEFLIYFQGNSAPDKSGLPSDRFSAERTGGSVSTLTIQRTQQEDSAVYLCASSLDRAGEQYFGPGTRLTVT.

V is TRBV7-2 and J is TRBJ1-6; D call uncertain. V shed 5 bases and J shed 7 bases, with 9 bases lying between them. The CDR3 is 13 amino acids. In germline, CDR1 is SGHTA, CDR2 FQGNSA. CDR3 loop: CASSHDLNSPLHF. DNA for the CDR3: TGTGCCAGCAGCCACGACCTGAATTCACCCCTCCACTTT.

This chain joins TRBV7-9 and TRBJ1-2, with D possibly TRBD1 on 6 matching bases. The CDR3 consists of 13 residues. The germline V gene has CDR1 SEHNR and CDR2 FQNEAQ (reference sequence). V was pared by 1 base and J by 6 bases, with 9 bases between. The CDR3 sequence is CASSLGDINGYTF. The CDR3 nucleotides are TGTGCCAGCAGCTTAGGGGACATAAATGGCTACACCTTC. The full variable domain, with the rest looked up from reference TRBV7-9 and TRBJ1-2, is DTGVSQNPRHKITKRGQNVTFRCDPISEHNRLYWYRQTLGQGPEFLTYFQNEAQLEKSRLLSDRFSAERPKGSFSTLEIQRTEQGDSAMYLCASSLGDINGYTFGSGTRLTVV.

This clonotype was seen only a few times. This chain links TRBV3-1 with TRBJ2-5, with 8 bases aligning to TRBD1. Germline V gene lookup returns CDR1 LGHDT and CDR2 YNNKEL (reference sequence). The CDR3 loop spans 15 amino acids. V was pared by 7 bases and J by 6 bases, with 13 bases of the junction left unmatched. CDR3 DNA: TGTGCCAGCATTCCACGACAGGGGCCTTTACAGACCCAGTACTTC. This encodes CASIPRQGPLQTQYF.

J is TRBJ2-5 and V is TRBV2; D is perhaps TRBD1 (5 bases). Trimming stripped 7 bases from V and 1 base from J, with 13 bases between. CDR3 length equals 14 residues. From germline, CDR1 is SNHLY and CDR2 FYNNEI. The CDR3 coding sequence is TGTGCCAGCAACCGAGACAGAAGCCAAGAGACCCAGTACTTC. Translated, it gives CASNRDRSQETQYF.

The sample holds a few counts of this clonotype. Since the CDR3 does not end with the conserved phenylalanine or tryptophan, this likely comes from a read error. The DNA is omitted, as the CDR3 cannot be located on it reliably, and the CDR3 follows TCRdb's listing. This chain uses TRBV20-1 with TRBJ2-1; the D call TRBD2 from the table was never checked on the DNA. Looked up from germline, CDR1 is DFQATT and CDR2 is SNEGSKA (reference sequence). Ends included, the CDR3 has 11 residues. CDR3 in amino acids: CSASRLAGGPL.